The entry that follows covers one T cell receptor beta chain sequence. Its antigen is unidentified. The data originate from a study of CD8+CD57+ T cells in acquired aplastic anemia. Across the study: When averaged, DNA from sorted CD4+ and CD8+ cells came to approximately 3.2 ug. Study-wide findings and caveats: Overlap between patients and controls comprised roughly 28 CD8+ CDR3 sequences.

The sequenced patients had an expansion of CD8+CD57+ cells seen by flow cytometry. Patients had undergone no therapy by the time their blood was sampled. Between the trimmed V and J ends, which lost 7 bases and 11 bases, there was a span of 14 bases. Looked up from germline, CDR1 is SNHLY and CDR2 is FYNNEI. The CDR3 has 11 amino acids. Investigators profiled TCR beta VDJ and CDR3 from genomic DNA template. Via MiXCR, TCRdb re-called the reads, giving one row per CDR3 protein. The sample holds around 180,000 distinct CDR3 sequences; nearly 50% are singletons and the top ten take around 13%. This TCR was sampled from a human donor with aplastic anemia. This sequence joins TRBV2 and TRBJ1-1; a possible D gene is TRBD1 (5 bases). Sequencing was carried out using sorted CD4+, CD8+, or CD8+CD57+ T cells (not recorded which) from PBMCs. CDR3 amino acids: CASIQSGLAFF. As DNA, the CDR3 is TGTGCCAGCATACAATCAGGGTTGGCTTTCTTT.